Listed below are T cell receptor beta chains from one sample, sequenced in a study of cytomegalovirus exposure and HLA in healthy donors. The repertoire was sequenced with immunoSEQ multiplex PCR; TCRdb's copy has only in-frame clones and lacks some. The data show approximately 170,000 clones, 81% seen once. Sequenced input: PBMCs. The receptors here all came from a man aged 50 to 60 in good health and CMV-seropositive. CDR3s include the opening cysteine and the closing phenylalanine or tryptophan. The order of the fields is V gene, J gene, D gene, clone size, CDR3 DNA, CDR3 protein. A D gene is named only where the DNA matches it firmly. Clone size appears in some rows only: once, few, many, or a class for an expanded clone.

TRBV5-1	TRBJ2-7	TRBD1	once	TGCGCCAGCAGCTTGGGTGCCGGGACAGGGACCTACGAGCAGTACTTC	CASSLGAGTGTYEQYF
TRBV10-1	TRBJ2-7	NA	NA	TGCGCCAGCAGTCCCAGGGTGGGGTACGAGCAGTACTTC	CASSPRVGYEQYF
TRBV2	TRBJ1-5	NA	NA	TGTGCCAGCGAACGGGATAGCAATCAGCCCCAGCATTTT	CASERDSNQPQHF
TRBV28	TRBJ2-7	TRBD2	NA	TGTGCCAGCAGGGATAGACTAGCGGCGTCCTACGAGCAGTACTTC	CASRDRLAASYEQYF
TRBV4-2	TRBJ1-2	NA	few	TGTGCCAGCAGCCAACCCGGAAGGACAAACTATGGCTACACCTTC	CASSQPGRTNYGYTF
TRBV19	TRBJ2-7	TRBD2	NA	TGTGCCAGTAGGACTAGCGGGGGGACCTACGAGCAGTACTTC	CASRTSGGTYEQYF
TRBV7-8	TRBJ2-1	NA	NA	TGTGCCAGCAGCTTATACTCCCCTCTAGCGGCTACCAGAGGGGGTGAGCAGTTCTTC	CASSLYSPLAATRGGEQFF
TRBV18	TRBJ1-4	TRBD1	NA	TGTGCCAGCTCGGTTACAGGGGGCGAAGAAAAACTGTTTTTT	CASSVTGGEEKLFF
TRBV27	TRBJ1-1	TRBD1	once	TGTGCCAGCACCCAGTCAGGGGGCGCATGGGGATTTAGTGGAAGGACTGAAGCTTTCTTT	CASTQSGGAWGFSGRTEAFF
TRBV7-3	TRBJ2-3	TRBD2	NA	TGTGCCAGCAGCTCCCAAGGACTAGCGGGAGGGGTCACAGATACGCAGTATTTT	CASSSQGLAGGVTDTQYF
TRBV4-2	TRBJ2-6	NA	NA	TGTGCCAGCAACAAACCAGGCGCGTCCGGGGCCAACGTCCTGACTTTC	CASNKPGASGANVLTF